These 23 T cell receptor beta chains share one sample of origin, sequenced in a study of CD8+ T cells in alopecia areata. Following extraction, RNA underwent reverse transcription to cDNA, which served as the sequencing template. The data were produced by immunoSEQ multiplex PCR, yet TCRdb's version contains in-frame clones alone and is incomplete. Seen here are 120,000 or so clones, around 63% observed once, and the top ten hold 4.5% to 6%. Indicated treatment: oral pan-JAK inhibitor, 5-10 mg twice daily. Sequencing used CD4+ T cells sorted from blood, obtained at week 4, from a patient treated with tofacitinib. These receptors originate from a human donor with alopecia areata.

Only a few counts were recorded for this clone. The CDR3 here is CASSLQGNYGYTF. Here the CDR3 DNA reads TGTGCCAGCAGTTTGCAGGGGAACTATGGCTACACCTTC. The rearrangement uses TRBV27 and TRBJ1-2; TRBD1 might be the D (6 bases). The CDR3 covers 13 residues. The V gene's germline CDR1 is MNHEY and CDR2 SMNVEV (reference sequence). V lost 3 bases and J lost 2, with 7 bases in between.

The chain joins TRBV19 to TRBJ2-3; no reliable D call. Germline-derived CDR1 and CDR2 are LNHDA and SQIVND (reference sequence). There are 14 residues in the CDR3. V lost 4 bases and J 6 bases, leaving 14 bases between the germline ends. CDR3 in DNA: TGTGCCAGTAGTACCCGCCTCGGCGGCGATACGCAGTATTTT. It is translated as CASSTRLGGDTQYF.

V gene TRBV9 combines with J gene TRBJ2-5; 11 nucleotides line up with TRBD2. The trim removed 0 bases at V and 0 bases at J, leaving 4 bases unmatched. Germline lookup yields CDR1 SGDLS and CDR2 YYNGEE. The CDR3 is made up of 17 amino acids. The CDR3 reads CASSVGMGLADQETQYF. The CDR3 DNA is TGTGCCAGCAGCGTAGGGATGGGACTAGCGGACCAAGAGACCCAGTACTTC. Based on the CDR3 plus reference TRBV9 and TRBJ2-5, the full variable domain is DSGVTQTPKHLITATGQRVTLRCSPRSGDLSVYWYQQSLDQGLQFLIQYYNGEERAKGNILERFSAQQFPDLHSELNLSSLELGDSALYFCASSVGMGLADQETQYFGPGTRLLVL.

Written as DNA, the CDR3 is TGTGCCAGCAGTGAATGGTGGAGCGAACGGGAGACCCAGTACTTC. It yields the protein CASSEWWSERETQYF. This chain joins TRBV25-1 and TRBJ2-5; D is undetermined. This CDR3 comprises 15 residues. From germline, CDR1 is MGHDK and CDR2 SYGVNS. The V end lost 1 base, the J end lost 5 bases, and 14 bases lay between the germline ends.

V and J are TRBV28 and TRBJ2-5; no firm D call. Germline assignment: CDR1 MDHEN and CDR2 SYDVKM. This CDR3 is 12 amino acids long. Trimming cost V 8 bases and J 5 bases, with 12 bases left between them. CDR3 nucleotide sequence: TGTGCCAGCGCCAAAGGAGAGGAGACCCAGTACTTC. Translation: CASAKGEETQYF. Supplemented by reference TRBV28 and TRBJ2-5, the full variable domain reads DVKVTQSSRYLVKRTGEKVFLECVQDMDHENMFWYRQDPGLGLRLIYFSYDVKMKEKGDIPEGYSVSREKKERFSLILESASTNQTSMYLCASAKGEETQYFGPGTRLLVL.

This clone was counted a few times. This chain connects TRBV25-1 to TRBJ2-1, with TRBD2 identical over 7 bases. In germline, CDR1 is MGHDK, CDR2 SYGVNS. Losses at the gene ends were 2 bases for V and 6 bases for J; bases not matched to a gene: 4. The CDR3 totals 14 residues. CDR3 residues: CASSEPGGSNEQFF. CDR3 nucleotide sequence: TGTGCCAGCAGTGAACCGGGGGGAAGCAATGAGCAGTTCTTC.

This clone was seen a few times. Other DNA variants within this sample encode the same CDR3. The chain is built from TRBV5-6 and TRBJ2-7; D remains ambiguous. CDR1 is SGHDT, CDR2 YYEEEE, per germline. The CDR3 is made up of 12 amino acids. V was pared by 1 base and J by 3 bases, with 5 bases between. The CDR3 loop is CASSLRRYEQYF. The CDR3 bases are TGTGCCAGCAGCTTGAGGCGCTACGAGCAGTACTTC.

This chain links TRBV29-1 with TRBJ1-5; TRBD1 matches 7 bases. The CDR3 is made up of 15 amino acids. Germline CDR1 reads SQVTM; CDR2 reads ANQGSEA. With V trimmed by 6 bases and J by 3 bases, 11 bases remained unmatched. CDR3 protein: CSVATGTAFNQPQHF. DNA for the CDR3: TGCAGCGTCGCGACCGGGACAGCCTTCAATCAGCCCCAGCATTTT.

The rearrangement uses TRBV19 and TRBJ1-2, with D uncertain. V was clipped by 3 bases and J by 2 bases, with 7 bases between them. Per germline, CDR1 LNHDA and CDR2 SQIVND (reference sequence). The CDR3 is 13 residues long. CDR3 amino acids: CASSIEANYGYTF. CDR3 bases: TGTGCCAGTAGTATTGAAGCGAACTATGGCTACACCTTC.

The CDR3 spells CATTWGPRANYGYTF. The CDR3 DNA follows: TGTGCCACCACATGGGGTCCCCGGGCGAACTATGGCTACACCTTC. The rearrangement links TRBV9 to TRBJ1-2; D gene ambiguous. Between the trimmed V and J ends, which lost 9 bases and 2 bases, there was a span of 20 bases. The germline V gene has CDR1 SGDLS and CDR2 YYNGEE. This CDR3 region has 15 residues.

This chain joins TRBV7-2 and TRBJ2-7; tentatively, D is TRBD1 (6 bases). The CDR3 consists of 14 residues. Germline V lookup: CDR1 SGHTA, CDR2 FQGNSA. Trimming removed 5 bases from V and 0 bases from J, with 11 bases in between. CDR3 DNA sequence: TGTGCCAGCAGCCTCGACAGGTTCTCCTACGAGCAGTACTTC. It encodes CASSLDRFSYEQYF.

The chain's CDR3 is CASSFGTSGKTDTQYF. In DNA, the CDR3 is TGCGCCAGCAGCTTCGGGACTAGCGGGAAGACAGATACGCAGTATTTT. The chain recombines TRBV5-1 with TRBJ2-3; 13 bases match TRBD2. From germline, CDR1 is SGHRS and CDR2 YFSETQ. The V gene end was trimmed by 2 bases and the J gene end by 3 bases; junction bases not matched to a gene: 3. This CDR3 has 16 residues.

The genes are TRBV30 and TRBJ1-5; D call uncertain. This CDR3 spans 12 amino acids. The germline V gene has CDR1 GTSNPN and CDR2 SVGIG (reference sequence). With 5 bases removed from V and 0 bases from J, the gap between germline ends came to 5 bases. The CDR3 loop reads CAWGYSNQPQHF. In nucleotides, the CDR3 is TGTGCCTGGGGATATAGCAATCAGCCCCAGCATTTT.

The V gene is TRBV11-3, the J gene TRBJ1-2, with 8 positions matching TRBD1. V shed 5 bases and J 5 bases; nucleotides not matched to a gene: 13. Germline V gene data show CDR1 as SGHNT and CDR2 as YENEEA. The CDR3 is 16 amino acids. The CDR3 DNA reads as TGTGCCAGCAGCCAATTCCAGGGGGCCCGGGGGTATGGCTACACCTTC. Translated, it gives CASSQFQGARGYGYTF.

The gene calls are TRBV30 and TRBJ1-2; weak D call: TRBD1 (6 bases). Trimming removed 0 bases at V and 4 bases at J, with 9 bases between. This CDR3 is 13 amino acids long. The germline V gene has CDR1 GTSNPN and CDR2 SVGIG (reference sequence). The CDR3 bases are TGTGCCTGGAGTGTAAGGGGGGCCTATGGCTACACCTTC. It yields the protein CAWSVRGAYGYTF.

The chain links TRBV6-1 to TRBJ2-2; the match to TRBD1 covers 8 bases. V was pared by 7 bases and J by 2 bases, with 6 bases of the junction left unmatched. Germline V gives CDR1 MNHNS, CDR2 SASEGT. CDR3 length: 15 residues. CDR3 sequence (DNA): TGTGCCAGCATCGACAGGGGCCGCAACACCGGGGAGCTGTTTTTT. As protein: CASIDRGRNTGELFF.

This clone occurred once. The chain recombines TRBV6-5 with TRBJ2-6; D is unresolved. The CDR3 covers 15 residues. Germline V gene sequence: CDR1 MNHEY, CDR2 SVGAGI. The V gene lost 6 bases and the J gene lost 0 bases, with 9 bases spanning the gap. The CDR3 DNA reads TGTGCCAGCAGACCAGCGATCTCTGGGGCCAACGTCCTGACTTTC. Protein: CASRPAISGANVLTF.

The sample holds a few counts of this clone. The CDR3: CASSLGRLMQFF. The CDR3, as DNA: TGTGCCAGCAGCTTAGGTAGATTAATGCAGTTCTTC. The rearrangement uses TRBV7-9 and TRBJ2-1; D is unresolved. The CDR3 is 12 residues long. Trimming removed 1 base from V and 12 bases from J, with 10 bases in between. Germline CDR1 is SEHNR and CDR2 is FQNEAQ (reference sequence). The full variable domain, rest sourced from reference TRBV7-9 and TRBJ2-1, is DTGVSQNPRHKITKRGQNVTFRCDPISEHNRLYWYRQTLGQGPEFLTYFQNEAQLEKSRLLSDRFSAERPKGSFSTLEIQRTEQGDSAMYLCASSLGRLMQFFGPGTRLTVL.

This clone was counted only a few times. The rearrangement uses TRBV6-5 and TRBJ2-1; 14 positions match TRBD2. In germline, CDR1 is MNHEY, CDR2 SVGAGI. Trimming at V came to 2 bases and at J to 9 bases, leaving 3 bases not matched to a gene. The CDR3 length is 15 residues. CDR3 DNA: TGTGCCAGCAGTTACGGACTAGCGGGGGGATCTGAGCAGTTCTTC. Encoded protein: CASSYGLAGGSEQFF.

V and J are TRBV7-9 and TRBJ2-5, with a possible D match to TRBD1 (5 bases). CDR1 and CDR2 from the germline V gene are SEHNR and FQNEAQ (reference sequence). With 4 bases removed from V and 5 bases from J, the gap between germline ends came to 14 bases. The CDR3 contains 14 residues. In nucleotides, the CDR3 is TGTGCCAGCAGCTACCGGACAACCGGGGAGACCCAGTACTTC. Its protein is CASSYRTTGETQYF.

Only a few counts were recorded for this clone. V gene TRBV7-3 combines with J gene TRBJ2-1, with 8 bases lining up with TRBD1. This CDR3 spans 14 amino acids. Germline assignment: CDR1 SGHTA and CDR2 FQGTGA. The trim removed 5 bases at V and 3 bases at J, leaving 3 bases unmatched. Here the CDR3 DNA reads TGTGCCAGCAGCGGACAGGGTGGCTACAATGAGCAGTTCTTC. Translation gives CASSGQGGYNEQFF.

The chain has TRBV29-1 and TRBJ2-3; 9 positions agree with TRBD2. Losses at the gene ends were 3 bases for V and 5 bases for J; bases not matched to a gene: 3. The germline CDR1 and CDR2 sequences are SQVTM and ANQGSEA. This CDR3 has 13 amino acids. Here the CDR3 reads CSVERGGQDTQYF. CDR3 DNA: TGCAGCGTTGAGCGGGGGGGTCAAGATACGCAGTATTTT.

CDR3 nucleotide sequence: TGTGCCAGCAGCGCCCGACAGGGGGCAGGTGGGGAGCTGTTTTTT. Its protein is CASSARQGAGGELFF. The V call is TRBV4-2, the J call TRBJ2-2; 10 bases line up with TRBD1. CDR3 length equals 15 residues. Germline CDR1 LGHNA, CDR2 YNFKEQ. The ends lost 5 bases at V and 8 bases at J; junction bases unmatched: 8.